The sequence of this TCR beta chain was determined in a study of T cells expressing NK-cell markers (dated by TCRdb to the early 2020s). For the wider study: Eight donors provided sorted CD3+CD56+NKG2C+, CD3+CD56+NKG2C- and CD3+CD56-NKG2C+ T-cell subsets, whose TCR beta-chain repertoires were profiled. Among the eight sequenced donors, seven were HCMV-seropositive and one was HCMV-seronegative. The libraries were sequenced on Illumina HiSeq 2000/2500, MiSeq or NextSeq, producing 2 x 150 bp reads. The eight sequenced donors were randomly selected healthy volunteers, three men and five women.

Details on this clonotype: The antigen it binds to is not known.

Sequenced using an Illumina HiSeq 2000. The TCR beta cDNA libraries were made using 5'RACE template switching, a step that added both a universal primer site and unique molecular identifiers. cDNA synthesis was primed from the TCR beta constant segment and was followed by two successive PCR amplification steps. On the authors' methods: MIGEC handled demultiplexing of the reads and grouping by UMI, while MiTCR was used to assemble and quantify clonotypes. To exclude erroneous sequences, any TCR cDNA sequence not supported by at least two reads was discarded. The tcR package was used for downstream repertoire analysis, and clonotypes were matched across fractions by CDR3 nucleotide sequence plus V segment. VDJmatch was used to annotate antigen specificity against VDJdb, with one amino acid substitution in CDR3 allowed. TCRdb reprocessed the reads and lists each CDR3 protein sequence as a single entry, with no DNA. The V and J calls and clone size come from TCRdb's table, not from the authors' own analysis. The table for this sample shows 120,000 to 150,000 distinct CDR3 sequences. About 12% of the sample is held by the ten biggest clonotypes.

Study-level results and caveats: In several donors, the dominant CD3+CD56+NKG2C+ clonotypes were among the top 10 CD8+ clonotypes and accounted for roughly 1.0-8% of CD8+ T cells. Whether the expanded NKG2C-expressing T cell clones were specific for HCMV antigens was left unclear. Those dominant clonotypes were again the most abundant among CD3+CD56-NKG2C+ cells in four donors, at roughly 25-65%.

HCMV serostatus was determined by detecting HCMV-specific IgG in serum with a commercial ELISA kit. Ficoll density gradient centrifugation was used to isolate peripheral blood mononuclear cells from blood. Sequenced input: blood T cells: a sorted CD56 or NKG2C T cell subset, CD4+ or CD8+ T cells, or bulk PBMC T cells (not recorded which). This sequence was found in a man younger than 35 in good health. Donor details come from another sample of the same person, matched by shared clones.

The CDR3 protein sequence reads: CASSQELAYRELFF. The sequence is built from TRBV3-1 and TRBJ2-2. The CDR3 contains 14 residues, cysteine and phenylalanine counted. There is no recorded DNA. CDR1 and CDR2 are drawn from the germline V gene (reference sequence): LGHDT, YNNKEL.